Sequencing of this TCR beta chain was carried out in a study of blood T cell repertoires in COVID-19 (dated by TCRdb to 2018 to 2020). About the study as a whole: Samples covering the acute and convalescent phases of COVID-19 were provided by collaborators in the United States, Italy and Spain. A de-identified subject ID, COVID-19 status, age in years and sex were almost always included in the sample metadata. Deeply sampled blood TCRbeta repertoires from subjects exposed to, actively infected with, or recovered from COVID-19 were included in the dataset. Where available, HLA class I and class II types were taken from metadata supplied by the sample provider and were not determined by assay-based typing. The samples were drawn from the first 160 participants of the ongoing ImmuneRACE study and from 1,254 subjects provided by 6 global collaborators. The material from the prospective study consisted of cDNA or gDNA derived from T cells, B-cell-depleted T cells, or PBMCs. The repertoires were released in a freely available public database intended as a resource for research on the immune response to SARS-CoV-2. Paper-wide results and their limitations: The quantity of clinical and demographic metadata differed by source and by participant and was supplied without curation.

TCRbeta CDR3 regions were amplified from genomic DNA by means of the immunoSEQ Assay, a bias-controlled multiplex PCR. Per the original workflow: Nucleated cell counts per sample were estimated from amplification of reference gene primers within the assay. To quantify the absolute abundance of each unique TCRbeta CDR3 rearrangement, sequence reads were collapsed and filtered. For each sample, productive Simpson clonality was calculated as the square root of Simpson's diversity index over productive rearrangements. TCRdb retrieved this table from immuneACCESS and kept in-frame rearrangements only. Not all clones are present; in checked studies, unresolved V genes account for under half, and no reason is known for the remainder. The D gene and trimming were derived from the DNA, and the V and J assignments and clone size from that table. The sample table holds some 38,000 clones, of which more than 80% were seen once. The ten largest account for over 35% of the sample.

As for this clone: Its antigen is currently not known. The record has no base qualities; no much larger clone is one base away.

Germline trimming amounts to 6 bases on V and 6 bases on J, with 10 as the count of junction bases outside the gene matches. CDR1 and CDR2 are read off the germline V gene as MNHEY and SVGAGI. From its cysteine to its phenylalanine, the CDR3 spans 15 amino acids. Only the CDR3 part of the read is kept: 45 bases, read in frame from the first base. Collaborating institutions collected whole blood in K2EDTA tubes following their own protocols. Collaborator samples were shipped for TCRbeta analysis as frozen whole blood, isolated PBMCs, or DNA extracted from either sample type. Sequencing was done on a sample of peripheral blood. The source of this sequence is a man aged 60 to 75 with active or convalescent COVID-19. The sequence links TRBV6-5 to TRBJ1-1; a stretch of 10 junction bases matches TRBD1. This receptor has the CDR3 CASRKGTGEFAEAFF. In nucleotide form, the sequence is TGTGCCAGCAGAAAAGGGACAGGGGAATTCGCTGAAGCTTTCTTT.